This is a list of T cell receptor beta chains from one sample in a study of CDR3 diversity in severe acne. Via MiXCR, TCRdb re-called the PCR reads, giving one row per CDR3 protein. The sample has about 85,000 distinct CDR3 sequences, roughly half seen once. The sample comprised blood. These receptors all come from a male donor in good health, serving as a control. CDR3s include the opening cysteine and the closing phenylalanine or tryptophan. A D gene is named only where the DNA matches it firmly. The size field is filled for only some rows; it gives once, few, many or a size class.

. TRBJ2-1 TRBV30 many TGTGCCTGGAGTAAACACATTGGGCCATTCTACAATGAGCAGTTCTTC CAWSKHIGPFYNEQFF
TRBD2 TRBJ2-7 TRBV2 . TGTGCCAGCAGATTGCTAGCGGGAGGGCCCTGCGAGCAGTACTTC CASRLLAGGPCEQYF
TRBD1 TRBJ1-4 TRBV7-2 . TGTGCCAGCAGCCAGGGACAGAAGACAGAAAAACTGTTTTTT CASSQGQKTEKLFF
TRBD2 TRBJ2-3 TRBV2 few TGTGCCAGCAGTATAGCGGGATGGGCAGATACGCAGTATTTT CASSIAGWADTQYF
. TRBJ1-2 TRBV29-1 . TGCAGCGTTGGAGATAGTTCCAGCCTCTATGGCTACACCTTC CSVGDSSSLYGYTF
TRBD1 TRBJ1-2 TRBV6-5 . TGTGCCAGCAGGGGGTCCCCCGGACAGGAATCCTATGGCTACACCTTC CASRGSPGQESYGYTF
TRBD1 TRBJ2-7 TRBV6-5 . TGTGCCAGCAGCCTCCGGGACAGCTACGAGCAGTACTTC CASSLRDSYEQYF
. TRBJ2-5 TRBV9 many TGTGCCAGCAGCTCACAGGGGACCCAGTACTTC CASSSQGTQYF
. TRBJ1-6 TRBV2 . TGTGCCAGCAGCGAGGGCGGGTGGCAGCCCCTCCACTTT CASSEGGWQPLHF
TRBD2 TRBJ2-2 TRBV7-3 . TGTGCCAGCAGAAGGGGACTAGCGGGCACCGGGGAGCTGTTTTTT CASRRGLAGTGELFF
. TRBJ2-3 TRBV11-3 . TGTGCCAGCAGCTTAGAGGGTGCGGCCCCGGGTACGCAGTATTTT CASSLEGAAPGTQYF
. TRBJ2-7 TRBV19 once TGTGCCAGTAAGGGACCGACGAACTCCTACGAGCAGTACTTC CASKGPTNSYEQYF
. TRBJ2-5 TRBV24-1 . TGTGCCACCAGCCCCAGGGGCGGGAGAACCTCAGAGACCCAGTACTTC CATSPRGGRTSETQYF
. TRBJ2-7 TRBV15 . TGTGCCACCGGGGGAGCTTACTCTGGGACCTACGAGCAGTACTTC CATGGAYSGTYEQYF
. TRBJ1-4 TRBV11-2 many TGTGCCAGCAGCTTAACCAGTTTCGAAAAACTGTTTTTT CASSLTSFEKLFF
. TRBJ1-1 TRBV18 few TGTGCCAGCTCACCAGGGGGGAACACTGAAGCTTTCTTT CASSPGGNTEAFF
TRBD1 TRBJ2-3 TRBV20-1 . TGCAGTGCTAGAATTGACAGGGGTACAGATACGCAGTATTTT CSARIDRGTDTQYF
. TRBJ2-7 TRBV6-5 medium-sized TGTGCCAGCAGGCAGACAGGAAGTGCCTACGAGCAGTACTTC CASRQTGSAYEQYF
. TRBJ1-1 TRBV6-5 . TGTGCCAGCAGTTACGCTGGGAGGGAGAACACTGAAGCTTTCTTT CASSYAGRENTEAFF
TRBD1 TRBJ2-2 TRBV20-1 . TGCAGTGCCCCCGACAGGGGGCTTTTGGCCGGGGAGCTGTTTTTT CSAPDRGLLAGELFF
. TRBJ2-6 TRBV5-6 . TGTGCCAGCAGCTTGTCGGGGGCCTCTGGGGCCAACGTCCTGACTTTC CASSLSGASGANVLTF
. TRBJ1-5 TRBV2 . TGTGCCAGCAGGAGAATCAATCAGCCCCAGCATTTT CASRRINQPQHF
TRBD2 TRBJ2-7 TRBV2 few TGTGCCAGCAGATTGCTAGCGGGAGGGCCCTACGAGCAGTACTTC CASRLLAGGPYEQYF
. TRBJ2-5 TRBV28 few TGTGCCACTACGACAGGTGGAGAGACCCAGTACTTC CATTTGGETQYF
TRBD1 TRBJ1-6 TRBV12-3/TRBV12-4 . TGTGCCAGCAGTTTTTCAGGGGGCAATTCACCCCTCCACTTT CASSFSGGNSPLHF
TRBD2 TRBJ2-7 TRBV29-1 . TGCAGCGTTGAAGGGTCTAGCGGGAGCTACGAGCAGTACTTC CSVEGSSGSYEQYF
TRBD1 TRBJ2-7 TRBV5-1 . TGCGCCAGCCGCCATGGGACAGGAGGCTCCTACGAGCAGTACTTC CASRHGTGGSYEQYF
TRBD1 TRBJ1-2 TRBV11-3 . TGTGCCAGCAGCAAAGGGACAGCCGTAGCCGGCTACACCTTC CASSKGTAVAGYTF
. TRBJ2-3 TRBV25-1 many TGTGCCAGCAGACTAGGCACAGATACGCAGTATTTT CASRLGTDTQYF
. TRBJ1-1 TRBV6-5 . TGTGCCAGCAGGTCCACAACAGGGCGGGCTGAAGCTTTCTTT CASRSTTGRAEAFF
. TRBJ2-3 TRBV20-1 . TGCAGTGCTAGTGGGGCTACTACTACAGATACGCAGTATTTT CSASGATTTDTQYF
. TRBJ2-6 TRBV19 medium-sized TGTGCCAGTAGTAGGACCAACGTCCTGACTTTC CASSRTNVLTF
. TRBJ1-2 TRBV29-1 many TGCAGCGTTTGGGGGAAGGATGGCTACACCTTC CSVWGKDGYTF
TRBD1 TRBJ2-7 TRBV19 . TGTGCCAGTAGTATTGACAGGGGGGACGAGCAGTACTTC CASSIDRGDEQYF
. TRBJ2-7 TRBV14 many TGTGCCAGCAGCCAGGAGGGGAGCCTTAGCGAGCAGTACTTC CASSQEGSLSEQYF
. TRBJ2-7 TRBV28 . TGTGCCAGCAGGGGGTTGATAGCGGCCTCCTACGAGCAGTACTTC CASRGLIAASYEQYF
. TRBJ2-7 TRBV10-3 . TGTGCCATCAGTGAGACGAGAGTCTCCTACGAGCAGTACTTC CAISETRVSYEQYF
. TRBJ2-2 TRBV20-1 . TGCAGTGCTAGAGGTGACTTCACCGGGGAGCTGTTTTTT CSARGDFTGELFF
TRBD1 TRBJ2-2 TRBV11-3 few TGTGCCAGCGACAGGGATAACACCGGGGAGCTGTTTTTT CASDRDNTGELFF
TRBD2 TRBJ2-7 TRBV29-1 few TGCAGCGTTGACAGCGGGAGGGCCATGTACGAGCAGTACTTC CSVDSGRAMYEQYF
. TRBJ1-2 TRBV5-5 . TGTGCCAGCAGCCCTGGACAAGTCTATGGCTACACCTTC CASSPGQVYGYTF
TRBD1 TRBJ1-4 TRBV2 . TGTGCCAACCTGGGACAGCGAGGAGAGAAACTGTTTTTT CANLGQRGEKLFF
TRBD1 TRBJ1-1 TRBV5-1 few TGCGCCAGCAGCTATGGACAGGGGATCGTCACTGAAGCTTTCTTT CASSYGQGIVTEAFF
. TRBJ1-1 TRBV6-1 . TGTGCCAGCTTTTGGACGAGGCTTGAAGCTTTCTTT CASFWTRLEAFF
TRBD1 TRBJ1-6 TRBV5-6 . TGTGCCAGCAGCTTGGGGACAGGGGATTCACCCCTCCACTTT CASSLGTGDSPLHF
TRBD1 TRBJ1-1 TRBV28 few TGTGCCAGCAGTTTGGGACAGGGGGCGACTGAAGCTTTCTTT CASSLGQGATEAFF
TRBD1 TRBJ1-4 TRBV4-1 many TGCGCCAGCAGCCCTTATTTGGGACAGGGGAGTAACGAAAAACTGTTTTTT CASSPYLGQGSNEKLFF
. TRBJ1-2 TRBV5-1 . TGCGCCAGCAGAGGGACAGGCTACACCTTC CASRGTGYTF
. TRBJ1-1 TRBV2 medium-sized TGTGCCATCCCAAGTTGGTTTGGGAGAACTGAAGCTTTCTTT CAIPSWFGRTEAFF
. TRBJ1-2 TRBV15 few TGTGCCACCAGCAGAGAGGCAGCGAGCTATGGCTACACCTTC CATSREAASYGYTF
. TRBJ2-7 TRBV6-5 . TGTGCCAGCAGTGCTGCCGAAGGCGAGCAGTACTTC CASSAAEGEQYF